These 2 T cell receptor beta chains were all obtained from the same sample, sequenced in a study of shared T cell receptors in the human thymus. Profiled with immunoSEQ multiplex PCR; TCRdb holds only in-frame clones, not every one. The repertoire holds more than 550,000 clones, with roughly 88% as singletons. These same data were also listed under a study on human thymus T cells.

Material for sequencing was thymocytes. These receptors originate from a girl under two years old with a congenital heart defect.

The rearrangement joins TRBV2 to TRBJ2-3, with D hard to call. Looked up from germline, CDR1 is SNHLY and CDR2 is FYNNEI. V dropped 3 bases and J dropped 4 bases, with 17 bases sitting between them. The CDR3 consists of 16 residues. CDR3 amino acids: CASSDPPGSQADTQYF. CDR3 nucleotide sequence: TGTGCCAGCAGTGACCCGCCAGGCTCCCAGGCAGATACGCAGTATTTT.

The chain carries TRBV20-1 and TRBJ1-4; D gene uncertain. Germline V gene lookup returns CDR1 DFQATT and CDR2 SNEGSKA (reference sequence). CDR3 length equals 11 residues. V lost 8 bases and J lost 6, with 10 bases in between. CDR3 DNA: TGCAGTACACGGGTGGATGAAAAACTGTTTTTT. Its protein is CSTRVDEKLFF.